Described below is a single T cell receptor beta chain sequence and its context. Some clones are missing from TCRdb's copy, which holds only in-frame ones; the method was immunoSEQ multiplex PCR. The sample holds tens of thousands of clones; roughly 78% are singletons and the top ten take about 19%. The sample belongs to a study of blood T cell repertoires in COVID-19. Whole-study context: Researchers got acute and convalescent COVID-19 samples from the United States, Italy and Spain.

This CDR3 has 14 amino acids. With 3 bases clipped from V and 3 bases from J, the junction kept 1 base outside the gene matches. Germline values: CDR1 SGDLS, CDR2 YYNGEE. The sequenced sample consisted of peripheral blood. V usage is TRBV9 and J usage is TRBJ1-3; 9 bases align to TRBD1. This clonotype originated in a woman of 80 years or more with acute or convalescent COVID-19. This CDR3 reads CASSGDRVGNTIYF. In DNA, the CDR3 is TGTGCCAGCAGCGGGGACAGGGTTGGAAACACCATATATTTT. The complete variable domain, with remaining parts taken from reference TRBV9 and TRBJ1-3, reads DSGVTQTPKHLITATGQRVTLRCSPRSGDLSVYWYQQSLDQGLQFLIQYYNGEERAKGNILERFSAQQFPDLHSELNLSSLELGDSALYFCASSGDRVGNTIYFGEGSWLTVV.